This T cell receptor (beta chain) was recovered during a study of CD8+CD57+ T cells in acquired aplastic anemia. Genomic DNA provided the template from which TCR beta VDJ and CDR3 profiles were obtained. A single record per CDR3 protein comes from TCRdb applying MiXCR to the reads. The top ten clones hold about an eighth of a sample with fewer than 200,000 distinct CDR3 sequences, approximately 48% of them seen once. Selection for sequencing was limited to patients who had shown CD8+CD57+ cell expansion by flow cytometry. Severe acquired aplastic anemia was the diagnosis recorded for all patients. Findings and caveats of the study: Sharing between patients and controls was observed for about 27 CD8+ CDR3 sequences.

This clonotype occurred many times. Its antigen remains unidentified. The receptor comes from a human donor with aplastic anemia. The sample comprised sorted CD4+, CD8+, or CD8+CD57+ T cells (not recorded which) from PBMCs.

CDR3 nucleotides: TGCGCCAGCAGTGGGACAGGCCGCCACCACGGTGAAGCTTTCTTT. It encodes CASSGTGRHHGEAFF. The chain uses TRBV10-1 and TRBJ1-1, with 7 bases identical to TRBD1. The CDR3 sequence is 15 residues long. V lost 4 bases, J lost 7 bases, and 12 bases stayed unmatched. Germline-derived CDR1 and CDR2 are WNHNN and SYGVQD (reference sequence).